This TCR beta chain was observed in a study of T cell responses to AZD1222 COVID-19 vaccine. Overall study results and limits: Dominant at 160-218 and 743-854, vaccine-associated CD4 TCRs also spanned spike. After the peak T cell response, and only then, were repertoires sampled.

Data came from immunoSEQ multiplex PCR; TCRdb stores just in-frame clones and leaves some out. The sample lists 95,000 to 110,000 clones, 91% occurring once. The V end lost 4 bases, the J end lost 0 bases, and 10 bases lay between the germline ends. The CDR3 sequence is 14 residues long. Germline V gene lookup returns CDR1 SGHNT and CDR2 YYREEE (reference sequence). In its sample, this clone was seen once. Its antigen is undetermined. This TCR was sampled from an adult in good health. The V and J genes are TRBV5-4 and TRBJ1-1; weak D call: TRBD1 (5 bases). The sequences come from peripheral blood, collected on day 0 of AZD1222 vaccination. Written as DNA, the CDR3 is TGTGCCAGCAGCCCGACAGCGATGAACACTGAAGCTTTCTTT. Translation gives CASSPTAMNTEAFF. The variable domain in full, with the rest retrieved from reference TRBV5-4 and TRBJ1-1, is ETGVTQSPTHLIKTRGQQVTLRCSSQSGHNTVSWYQQALGQGPQFIFQYYREEENGRGNFPPRFSGLQFPNYSSELNVNALELDDSALYLCASSPTAMNTEAFFGQGTRLTVV.